This T cell receptor (beta chain) stems from a study of STAT3 mutations in large granular lymphocyte leukemia. The germline V gene has CDR1 KGHSH and CDR2 LQKENI. V shed 6 bases and J shed 5 bases, with 5 bases lying between them. The CDR3 runs 11 residues. This table comes from immunoSEQ multiplex PCR, and its TCRdb copy is limited to in-frame clones, with some not included. Altogether 15,000 to 20,000 clones are present, 84% being singletons, with the ten largest covering roughly 8.6%. The count of this clone is one. Its matching antigen is unknown. Whole-study findings and limits: Persisting codominant clonotypes may have hidden a small pathogenic clone. No sample exists from the first appearance of each clone. Treatment regimens differed across patients between samplings. Every T-cell large granular lymphocyte leukemia patient had at least one immunodominant TCR beta clonotype.

The origin of this receptor is a man in his fifties or sixties with T-cell large granular lymphocyte leukemia. Some clones in this sample may be carry-over from other donors' samples. What was sequenced was peripheral blood mononuclear cells. This chain joins TRBV18 and TRBJ2-1; D is uncertain. The CDR3 nucleotides read TGTGCCAGCTCCCAAGACAATGAGCAGTTCTTC. It translates to CASSQDNEQFF.